This TCR beta chain came from a study of blood T cell repertoires in COVID-19. Study in general: PBMCs, B-cell-depleted T cells, or T cells provided the cDNA or gDNA that made up the material.

Libraries were prepared by immunoSEQ multiplex PCR; TCRdb keeps only in-frame clonotypes and omits some of them. The sample yields around 210,000 clones, roughly 90% seen once. The CDR3 covers 15 residues. Germline values: CDR1 MNHNS, CDR2 SASEGT. Trimming removed 1 base at V and 6 bases at J, with 10 bases between. The gene calls are TRBV6-1 and TRBJ1-6; D unresolved. Sample: PBMCs or T cells enriched from blood (not recorded which). This clonotype was sampled from a woman under 30 who had recovered from COVID-19. The CDR3 DNA reads as TGTGCCAGCAGTGAAGAGGAGGGCAGTAATTCACCCCTCCACTTT. The encoded protein is CASSEEEGSNSPLHF.